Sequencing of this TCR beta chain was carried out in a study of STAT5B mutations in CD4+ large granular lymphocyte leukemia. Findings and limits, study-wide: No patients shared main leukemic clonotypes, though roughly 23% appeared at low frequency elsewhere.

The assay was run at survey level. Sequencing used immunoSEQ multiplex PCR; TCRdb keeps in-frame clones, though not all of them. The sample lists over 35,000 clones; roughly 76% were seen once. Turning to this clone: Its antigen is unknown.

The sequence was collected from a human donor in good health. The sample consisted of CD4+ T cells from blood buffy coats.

CDR3 bases: TGTGCCAGCACCCCAGGGGGCGGAATCCTGTTTTTT. Translation gives CASTPGGGILFF. The chain carries TRBV28 and TRBJ1-4; 8 nucleotides match TRBD1. The CDR3 spans 12 residues. Trimming at V came to 7 bases and at J to 14 bases, leaving 9 bases not matched to a gene. Germline loops: CDR1 MDHEN, CDR2 SYDVKM.